This T cell receptor (beta chain) was captured by sequencing in a study of metastatic and nonmetastatic thyroid tumors. Study-wide context: Repertoire comparisons spanned blood and tumor or nodule tissue from malignant and benign thyroid patients.

This clone was recorded at least ten times. Per the original methods: What underpinned the distant-metastasis classifier for papillary thyroid cancer was the set of CDR3 differences across clinicopathological groups. TCRdb reprocessed the PCR reads via MiXCR. These V and J calls derive from TCRdb rather than the authors' analysis. This sample has tens of thousands of clones, with roughly 13% found just once. All patients were untreated before thyroid surgery. Germline V gene data show CDR1 as SGHTA and CDR2 as FQGNSA. CDR3 length: 14 amino acids. V was clipped by 6 bases and J by 4 bases, with 13 bases between them.

The sequencing input was blood. The chain joins TRBV7-2 to TRBJ2-1, with D possibly matching TRBD1 (5 bases). This TCR derives from a female donor with papillary thyroid cancer or a benign thyroid nodule (not recorded which). Some clones in this sample may be carry-over from other donors' samples. The CDR3 here is CASSGVGAYNEQFF. DNA for the CDR3: TGTGCCAGCAGTGGGGTTGGGGCTTACAATGAGCAGTTCTTC.